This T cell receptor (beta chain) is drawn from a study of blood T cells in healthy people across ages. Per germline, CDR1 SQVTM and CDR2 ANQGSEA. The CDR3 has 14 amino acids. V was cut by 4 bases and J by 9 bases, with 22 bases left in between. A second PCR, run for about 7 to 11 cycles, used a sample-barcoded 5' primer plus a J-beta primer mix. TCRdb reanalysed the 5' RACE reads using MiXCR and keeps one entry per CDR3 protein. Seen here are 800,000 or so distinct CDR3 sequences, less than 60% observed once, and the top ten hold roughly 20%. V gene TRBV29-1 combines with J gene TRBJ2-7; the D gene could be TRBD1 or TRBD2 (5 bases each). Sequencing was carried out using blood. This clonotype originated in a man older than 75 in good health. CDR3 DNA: TGCAGCGTTGTCAGTTCTCGAGGGGAATTGAGGCAGTACTTC. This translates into CSVVSSRGELRQYF.